The 16 T cell receptor beta chains below were found in one sample sequenced in a study of regulatory T cells in long-lasting Graves disease. Assembly of TCR beta libraries relied on iRepertoire HTBI primers together with Arm-PCR of CDR3 regions. One entry per CDR3 protein, called by TCRdb with MiXCR from the multiplex PCR reads. The data show a few hundred thousand distinct CDR3 sequences, approximately 15% seen once. Documented time point: newly diagnosed GD, antithyroid drugs for less than 3 months. Following extraction of RNA from PBMCs, that RNA was used to make the TCR library. This sample was shared with a second study, whose subject was T cells in Graves' hyperthyroidism and ophthalmopathy.

The sample in question was peripheral blood mononuclear cells (PBMCs), obtained at new diagnosis, from a patient treated with antithyroid drugs. Receptors originate from a man aged 35-49 years with Graves disease.

Concerning this clonotype itself: Possible read error: a much larger clone is one base away. The chain is built from TRBV6-8 and TRBJ2-7, with a possible D match to TRBD1 (5 bases). V dropped 6 bases and J dropped 7 bases, with 22 bases sitting between them. CDR3 length: 15 amino acids. Germline V gene sequence: CDR1 MNHGY, CDR2 SAAAGT. CDR3 DNA: TGTGCCAGCAGCCAAGGCAGGACACGGAGCTTGGAGCAGTACTTC. It codes for CASSQGRTRSLEQYF.

This clonotype was seen at least ten times. At one end, the junction sequence differs from germline, possibly due to a read error. This chain joins TRBV5-1 and TRBJ1-5; the D gene is possibly TRBD1 (5 bases). The germline CDR1 and CDR2 sequences are SGHRS and YFSETQ. This CDR3 region has 15 residues. CDR3 protein: CASSPDGHSNQPQHF. The CDR3 DNA reads TGTGCCAGCAGCCCGGACGGACATAGCAATCAGCCCCAGCATTTT.

At least ten counts were recorded for this clonotype. The chain joins TRBV5-1 to TRBJ2-2, with TRBD2 matching 10 bases. The germline CDR1 and CDR2 sequences are SGHRS and YFSETQ. The CDR3 length is 16 residues. Unmatched junction bases numbered 3, after V lost 4 bases and J lost 0 bases. The CDR3 here is CASSPTSGANTGELFF. CDR3 sequence (DNA): TGCGCCAGCAGCCCTACTAGCGGGGCGAACACCGGGGAGCTGTTTTTT.

This clonotype has a handful of counts. The CDR3 nucleotides read TGCAGTGCCCCGACTAGGGGCTCCTATAATTCACCCCTCCACTTT. Its protein is CSAPTRGSYNSPLHF. This chain links TRBV20-1 with TRBJ1-6; weak D call: TRBD1 (5 bases). The germline gives CDR1 DFQATT, CDR2 SNEGSKA (reference sequence). V dropped 6 bases and J dropped 0 bases, with 12 bases sitting between them. CDR3 length: 15 residues.

The chain employs TRBV5-1 and TRBJ2-3, with D unclear. CDR3 length: 15 amino acids. Germline-derived CDR1 and CDR2 are SGHRS and YFSETQ. V was trimmed by 5 bases and J by 2 bases, leaving 15 bases between them. CDR3 sequence reads: CASRSGLWTTDTQYF. The CDR3 DNA is TGCGCCAGCAGATCCGGGTTGTGGACCACAGATACGCAGTATTTT.

The count of this clonotype is one. J is TRBJ1-1 and V is TRBV2; 8 bases line up with TRBD1. This CDR3 is built from 16 residues. Germline CDR1 reads SNHLY; CDR2 reads FYNNEI. J was trimmed by 0 bases and V by 2 bases; bases with no gene match: 5. The CDR3 spells CASSESRTGMNTEAFF. In DNA form, the CDR3 reads TGTGCCAGCAGTGAATCGAGGACAGGGATGAACACTGAAGCTTTCTTT.

The V call is TRBV2, the J call TRBJ2-2; weak D call: TRBD2 (6 bases). The CDR3 contains 13 residues. Deletions cut 7 bases from V and 5 bases from J, with 11 bases between. From germline, CDR1 is SNHLY and CDR2 FYNNEI. The CDR3: CASIVGGTGELFF. Written as DNA, the CDR3 is TGTGCCAGCATCGTTGGGGGGACCGGGGAGCTGTTTTTT.

This clonotype was observed a handful of times. The chain combines TRBV5-5 with TRBJ1-1, with unresolved D. Germline V gene sequence: CDR1 SGHKS, CDR2 YYEKEE (reference sequence). V was clipped by 1 base and J by 1 base, with 11 bases between them. The CDR3 covers 15 residues. For the CDR3, the DNA is TGTGCCAGCAGCTTGCCAAGGGTACCGAACACTGAAGCTTTCTTT. It is translated as CASSLPRVPNTEAFF.

This clonotype occurred many times. The chain recombines TRBV7-2 with TRBJ1-1; the D gene is possibly TRBD1 (6 bases). V dropped 6 bases and J dropped 2 bases, with 13 bases sitting between them. The CDR3 has 14 amino acids. In germline, CDR1 is SGHTA, CDR2 FQGNSA. The CDR3 nucleotides are TGTGCCAGCAGGACGACCGGGACAAACACTGAAGCTTTCTTT. Translated: CASRTTGTNTEAFF.

As to this clonotype: A read error is likely here: a far larger clone is one base away. V is TRBV7-6 and J is TRBJ2-6; D gene unclear. The CDR3 length is 13 residues. V lost 5 bases, J lost 0 bases, and 2 bases lay in between. Germline CDR1 is SGHVS and CDR2 is FNYEAQ. CDR3 residues: CASSHSGANVLTF. The CDR3 nucleotides are TGTGCCAGCAGCCACTCTGGGGCCAACGTCCTGACTTTC. Supplemented by reference TRBV7-6 and TRBJ2-6, the full variable domain reads GAGVSQSPRYKVTKRGQDVALRCDPISGHVSLYWYRQALGQGPEFLTYFNYEAQQDKSGLPNDRFSAERPEGSISTLTIQRTEQRDSAMYRCASSHSGANVLTFGAGSRLTVL.

This clonotype was found many times. The gene calls are TRBV15 and TRBJ2-6; D uncertain. The germline V gene encodes CDR1 LNHNV and CDR2 YYDKDF (reference sequence). V was cut by 0 bases and J by 0 bases, with 3 bases left in between. The CDR3 has 15 amino acids. For the CDR3, the DNA is TGTGCCACCAGCAGAGATCTCTCTGGGGCCAACGTCCTGACTTTC. It encodes CATSRDLSGANVLTF. Full variable domain (rest looked up from reference TRBV15 and TRBJ2-6): DAMVIQNPRYQVTQFGKPVTLSCSQTLNHNVMYWYQQKSSQAPKLLFHYYDKDFNNEADTPDNFQSRRPNTSFCFLDIRSPGLGDTAMYLCATSRDLSGANVLTFGAGSRLTVL.

This clonotype was counted a few times. Since a much larger clone is just one base distant, this may be a read error. The V and J genes are TRBV5-1 and TRBJ2-3; 8 nucleotides match TRBD1. V gave up 4 bases and J gave up 7 bases; unmatched junction bases: 11. From germline, CDR1 is SGHRS and CDR2 YFSETQ. This CDR3 region has 15 residues. In nucleotides, the CDR3 is TGCGCCAGCAGCGACCGAGGACAGGGAGGAAATACGCAGTATTTT. It translates to CASSDRGQGGNTQYF.

The rearrangement uses TRBV10-3 and TRBJ1-6, with a possible D match to TRBD1 (5 bases). The CDR3 runs 15 residues. V lost 3 bases to trimming and J lost 5 bases, with 11 bases between them. The germline V gene has CDR1 ENHRY and CDR2 SYGVKD. CDR3 DNA sequence: TGTGCCATCAGTGACCGGCAGGGAGATAATTCACCCCTCCACTTT. Residues: CAISDRQGDNSPLHF.

The table lists this clonotype with a few counts. The chain is built from TRBV7-3 and TRBJ2-1, with TRBD2 matching 10 bases. V shed 5 bases and J 10 bases; nucleotides not matched to a gene: 8. The CDR3 has 14 amino acids. Germline V gene sequence: CDR1 SGHTA, CDR2 FQGTGA. The CDR3 nucleotides are TGTGCCAGCAGCCTTAAAGCGGGGGGGCTCGAGCAGTTCTTC. Encoded protein: CASSLKAGGLEQFF.

The count of this clonotype is one. V and J are TRBV7-9 and TRBJ2-7; TRBD1 matches at 7 bases. CDR1 is SEHNR, CDR2 FQNEAQ, per germline (reference sequence). CDR3 length: 15 residues. The J segment lost 1 base and the V segment lost 6 bases, leaving 9 bases of the junction unmatched. This CDR3 is CASRYGTATSYEQYF. CDR3 nucleotides: TGTGCCAGCAGATATGGGACAGCCACTTCCTACGAGCAGTACTTC.

This clonotype was seen repeatedly, ten times or more. The chain carries TRBV28 and TRBJ1-2; D remains ambiguous. With 5 bases removed from V and 5 bases from J, the gap between germline ends came to 12 bases. Germline assignment: CDR1 MDHEN and CDR2 SYDVKM. The CDR3 sequence is 13 residues long. CDR3 sequence (DNA): TGTGCCAGCAGTAACGGGAGAAGTTATGGCTACACCTTC. This encodes CASSNGRSYGYTF.